This TCR beta chain was found in a study of CD8 T cells in Susac syndrome. The RNA, about 0.45 to 1 ug, was put through reverse transcription using random hexamers. MiXCR, run by TCRdb on the immunoSEQ multiplex PCR reads, gives a single entry per CDR3 protein. The repertoire holds 170,000 or so distinct CDR3 sequences, with 93% as singletons. TEMRA cells were FACS-enriched, while CD8+ and CD4+ T cells were negatively isolated. The germline CDR1 and CDR2 sequences are DFQATT and SNEGSKA (reference sequence). With 7 bases clipped from V and 4 bases from J, the junction kept 1 base outside the gene matches. This CDR3 region has 11 residues.

The rearrangement joins TRBV20-1 to TRBJ2-1, with 7 bases aligning to TRBD2. The sequence derives from a human donor with multiple sclerosis. Sequencing used CD4+ T cells from PBMCs. The CDR3 DNA follows: TGCAGTGGAGCGGGGTACAATGAGCAGTTCTTC. Translating gives CSGAGYNEQFF.